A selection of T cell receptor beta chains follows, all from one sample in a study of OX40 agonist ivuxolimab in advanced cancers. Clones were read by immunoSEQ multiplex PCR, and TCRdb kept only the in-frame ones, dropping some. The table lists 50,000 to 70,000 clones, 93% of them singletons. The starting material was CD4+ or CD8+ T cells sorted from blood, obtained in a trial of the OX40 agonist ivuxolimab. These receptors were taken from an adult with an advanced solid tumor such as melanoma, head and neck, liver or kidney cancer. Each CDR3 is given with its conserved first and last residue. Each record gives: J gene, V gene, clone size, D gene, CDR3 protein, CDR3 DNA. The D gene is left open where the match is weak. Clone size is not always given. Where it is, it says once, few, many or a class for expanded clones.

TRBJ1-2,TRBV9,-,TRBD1,CASSVPNTTGDRYGYTF,TGTGCCAGCAGCGTACCGAATACGACAGGGGACAGATATGGCTACACCTTC
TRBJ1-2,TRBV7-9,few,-,CALYRGTFYGYTF,TGTGCCTTGTACCGGGGGACATTCTATGGCTACACCTTC
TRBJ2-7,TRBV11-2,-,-,CASSLGAYEQYF,TGTGCCAGCAGCTTAGGGGCCTACGAGCAGTACTTC
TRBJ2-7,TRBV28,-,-,CASSLQGLSEQYF,TGTGCCAGCAGTTTACAGGGGCTCAGCGAGCAGTACTTC
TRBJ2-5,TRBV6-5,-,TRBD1,CASSQQGVEETQYF,TGTGCCAGCAGTCAACAGGGGGTGGAAGAGACCCAGTACTTC
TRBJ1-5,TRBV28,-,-,CASSLSRGTSQPQHF,TGTGCCAGCAGTTTATCCAGGGGAACGTCTCAGCCCCAGCATTTT
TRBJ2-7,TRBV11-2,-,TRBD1,CASSFAGTGIHEQYF,TGTGCCAGCAGCTTCGCCGGGACAGGGATCCACGAGCAGTACTTC
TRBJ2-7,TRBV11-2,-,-,CASSFDYEQYF,TGTGCCAGCAGCTTTGATTACGAGCAGTACTTC
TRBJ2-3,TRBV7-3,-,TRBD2,CASSSGTSGRGGTQYF,TGTGCCAGCAGCTCCGGGACTAGCGGGAGAGGGGGTACGCAGTATTTT
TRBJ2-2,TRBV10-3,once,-,CAISDDRGSGELFF,TGTGCCATCAGTGACGACCGTGGGTCCGGGGAGCTGTTTTTT
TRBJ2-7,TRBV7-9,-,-,CASSLPGGMGEQYF,TGTGCCAGCAGCTTACCGGGGGGCATGGGCGAGCAGTACTTC
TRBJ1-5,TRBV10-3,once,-,CAISEAAGAVRNQPQHF,TGTGCCATCAGTGAGGCAGCAGGGGCGGTACGCAATCAGCCCCAGCATTTT
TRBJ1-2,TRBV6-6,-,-,CASSYGAGYAF,TGTGCCAGCAGTTACGGGGCAGGGTACGCCTTC
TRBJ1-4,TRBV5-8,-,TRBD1,CASSIPRGLNEKLFF,TGTGCCAGCAGTATCCCGAGGGGGCTTAATGAAAAACTGTTTTTT
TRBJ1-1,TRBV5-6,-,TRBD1,CASSLGTGNTEAFF,TGTGCCAGCAGCTTGGGGACAGGGAACACTGAAGCTTTCTTT
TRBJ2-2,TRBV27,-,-,CASGWGTGELFF,TGTGCCAGTGGGTGGGGCACCGGGGAGCTGTTTTTT